This is a list of T cell receptor beta chains from one sample in a study of T-cell reconstitution after alpha-beta-depleted transplantation in children. One entry per CDR3 protein, called by TCRdb with MiXCR from the PCR reads. The sample records about 500,000 distinct CDR3 sequences, approximately 32% being singletons. The sample here was PBMCs from the stem cell graft donor, taken from the stem cell graft. The source of these receptors is a human donor who donated a stem cell graft to a child with aplastic anemia. CDR3s include the opening cysteine and the closing phenylalanine or tryptophan. D genes are given only for firm matches. Clone size is stated in some rows and not others, as once, few, many or a class when expanded.

J | size | D | V | DNA | CDR3
TRBJ2-2 | . | . | TRBV6-1 | TGTGCCAGCAGCACGACTTCGACAGTCAACACCGGGGAGCTGTTTTTT | CASSTTSTVNTGELFF
TRBJ1-6 | few | TRBD1 | TRBV12-3/TRBV12-4 | TGTGCCAGCAGTTCAGGACAGGAATCACCCCTCCACTTT | CASSSGQESPLHF
TRBJ1-2 | . | . | TRBV12-3/TRBV12-4 | TGTGCCAGCGGACACAGAACCTATGGCTACACCTTC | CASGHRTYGYTF
TRBJ2-5 | few | TRBD2 | TRBV6-1 | TGTGCCAGCAGTGAACAGTTTAAGGGCGGGAGAATGAAAGAGACCCAGTACTTC | CASSEQFKGGRMKETQYF
TRBJ2-5 | few | TRBD1 | TRBV7-2 | TGTGCCAGCAGCTTACAGGGGGTCTCAGAGACCCAGTACTTC | CASSLQGVSETQYF
TRBJ2-2 | . | TRBD1 | TRBV7-9 | TGTGCCAGCAGCCGCGACAGGGGCATTTGGGGGGAGCTGTTTTTT | CASSRDRGIWGELFF
TRBJ2-6 | . | . | TRBV19 | TGTGCCAGTAGTGGTCTCGACAGCTCTGGGGCCAACGTCCTGACTTTC | CASSGLDSSGANVLTF
TRBJ2-7 | . | TRBD1 | TRBV29-1 | TGCAGCGTCGGGACAGCCGATTACGAGCAGTACTTC | CSVGTADYEQYF
TRBJ1-5 | once | . | TRBV19 | TGTGCCAGTAGTGTACCCTATCAGCCCCAGCATTTT | CASSVPYQPQHF
TRBJ1-2 | many | . | TRBV7-2 | TGTGCCAGCAGCTTCCCAGGGGCCGGCTACACCTTC | CASSFPGAGYTF
TRBJ1-4 | . | TRBD1 | TRBV10-1 | TGCGCCAGCAGTAGAGGACAGGACGAAAAACTGTTTTTT | CASSRGQDEKLFF
TRBJ2-3 | . | . | TRBV12-3/TRBV12-4 | TGTGCCAGCAGTATAACCTCAGGAATGGGTACGCAGTATTTT | CASSITSGMGTQYF
TRBJ2-7 | . | . | TRBV4-2 | TGTGCCAGCAGCCAAACTAGCTCCTACGAGCAGTACTTC | CASSQTSSYEQYF
TRBJ2-1 | . | . | TRBV12-3/TRBV12-4 | TGTGCCAGCAGTTTCGCCGGGAGACCCTACAATGAGCAGTTCTTC | CASSFAGRPYNEQFF
TRBJ2-5 | . | . | TRBV29-1 | TGCAGCGTTGAAGTTACCCAAGAGACCCAGTACTTC | CSVEVTQETQYF
TRBJ2-7 | . | . | TRBV6-2/TRBV6-3 | TGTGCCAGCAGTTACCACGGACAGAACTCCTACGAGCAGTACTTC | CASSYHGQNSYEQYF
TRBJ2-3 | . | TRBD1 | TRBV6-2/TRBV6-3 | TGTGCCAGCGCCCCGGGACAGGCCCCAGATACGCAGTATTTT | CASAPGQAPDTQYF
TRBJ2-1 | . | . | TRBV7-2 | TGTGCCAGCAGCTTAGCCGGCTGGAATGAGCAGTTCTTC | CASSLAGWNEQFF
TRBJ2-1 | many | TRBD2 | TRBV29-1 | TGCAGCGTTGAAGGACTAGCGGACTACAATGAGCAGTTCTTC | CSVEGLADYNEQFF
TRBJ2-5 | . | . | TRBV28 | TGTGCCAGCAGTTACCCCCGAGGGCCGGAGACCCAGTACTTC | CASSYPRGPETQYF
TRBJ2-5 | many | TRBD1 | TRBV6-2/TRBV6-3 | TGTGCCAGCAGTTATAACCCTCAGGGGGCGAAGACCCAGTACTTC | CASSYNPQGAKTQYF
TRBJ2-3 | few | . | TRBV7-3 | TGTGCCAGCAGCTTAATCCCAGTTTCGGGCACAGATACGCAGTATTTT | CASSLIPVSGTDTQYF
TRBJ1-2 | few | TRBD1 | TRBV18 | TGTGCCAGCTCACCACCGGTGTACAGGGGTTGGGGCTACACCTTC | CASSPPVYRGWGYTF
TRBJ2-1 | few | TRBD2 | TRBV5-1 | TGCGCCAGTACCAGACTAGCGGGAGCGAATGAGCAGTTCTTC | CASTRLAGANEQFF
TRBJ2-1 | . | . | TRBV5-1 | TGCGCCAGCAGCAAAGGAAACTACAATGAGCAGTTCTTC | CASSKGNYNEQFF
TRBJ1-1 | few | . | TRBV12-3/TRBV12-4 | TGTGCCAGCAACCATCCGACAGAAAACACTGAAGCTTTCTTT | CASNHPTENTEAFF
TRBJ2-1 | few | TRBD2 | TRBV10-3 | TGTGCCATCAGTGAGAGGGTAGCGGGAAACAATGAGCAGTTCTTC | CAISERVAGNNEQFF
TRBJ2-5 | . | . | TRBV12-3/TRBV12-4 | TGTGCCAGCAAAAGGGTAGGGGAAGAGACCCAGTACTTC | CASKRVGEETQYF
TRBJ2-1 | . | . | TRBV10-3 | TGTGCCATCAGTGAGTCTGGATATGAGCAGTTCTTC | CAISESGYEQFF
TRBJ1-1 | . | . | TRBV5-6 | TGTGCCAGCAGCTTGGTTCCGGGAAGAGGGAACACTGAAGCTTTCTTT | CASSLVPGRGNTEAFF
TRBJ2-5 | . | . | TRBV9 | TGTGCCAGCAGCGGAACTAAAGGAAGCCTCCAAGAGACCCAGTACTTC | CASSGTKGSLQETQYF
TRBJ2-1 | . | TRBD2 | TRBV11-1 | TGTGCCAGCAGCTTAGGACTCGGTGAGAGCGGGACCAATGAGCAGTTCTTC | CASSLGLGESGTNEQFF
TRBJ1-5 | . | TRBD1 | TRBV28 | TGTGCCAGCAGTTTAATTTCTTGGGGGCAGGGGGGTGTCAGCAATCAGCCCCAGCATTTT | CASSLISWGQGGVSNQPQHF
TRBJ2-7 | . | TRBD2 | TRBV7-9 | TGTGCCAGCAGCTTATTACTAGCGGGAGGGGATTACGAGCAGTACTTC | CASSLLLAGGDYEQYF
TRBJ1-6 | few | . | TRBV7-2 | TGTGCCAGCAACACGAGGGCAGGGCTCCATAATTCACCCCTCCACTTT | CASNTRAGLHNSPLHF